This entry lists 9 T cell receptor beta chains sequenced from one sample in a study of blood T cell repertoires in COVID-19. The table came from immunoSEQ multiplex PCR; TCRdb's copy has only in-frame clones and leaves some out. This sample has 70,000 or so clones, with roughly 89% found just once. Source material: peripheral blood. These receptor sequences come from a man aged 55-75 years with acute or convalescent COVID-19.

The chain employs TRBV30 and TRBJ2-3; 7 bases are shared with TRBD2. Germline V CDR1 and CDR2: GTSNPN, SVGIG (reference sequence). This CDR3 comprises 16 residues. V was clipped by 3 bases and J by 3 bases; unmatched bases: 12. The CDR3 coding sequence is TGTGCCTGGAGCCGAGGGGAGGGCGGTGGGACAGATACGCAGTATTTT. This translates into CAWSRGEGGGTDTQYF.

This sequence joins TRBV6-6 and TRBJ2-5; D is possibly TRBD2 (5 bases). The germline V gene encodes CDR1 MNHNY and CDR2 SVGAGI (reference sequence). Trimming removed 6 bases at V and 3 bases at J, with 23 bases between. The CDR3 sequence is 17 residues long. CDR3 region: CASSRAGGGERKETQYF. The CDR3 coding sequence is TGTGCCAGCAGCCGAGCAGGAGGCGGAGAGAGGAAAGAGACCCAGTACTTC.

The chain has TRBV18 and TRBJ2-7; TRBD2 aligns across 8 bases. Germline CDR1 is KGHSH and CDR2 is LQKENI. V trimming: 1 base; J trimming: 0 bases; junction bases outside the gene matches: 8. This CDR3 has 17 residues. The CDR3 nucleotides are TGTGCCAGCTCACCACAAAATCGGGGGGGAACCTCCTACGAGCAGTACTTC. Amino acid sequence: CASSPQNRGGTSYEQYF.

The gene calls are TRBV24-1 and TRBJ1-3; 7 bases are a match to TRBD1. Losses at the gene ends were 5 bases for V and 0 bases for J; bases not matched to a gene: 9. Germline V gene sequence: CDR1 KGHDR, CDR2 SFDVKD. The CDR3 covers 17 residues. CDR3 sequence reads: CATSGGWKGASGNTIYF. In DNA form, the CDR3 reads TGTGCCACCAGTGGGGGGTGGAAGGGGGCCTCTGGAAACACCATATATTTT.

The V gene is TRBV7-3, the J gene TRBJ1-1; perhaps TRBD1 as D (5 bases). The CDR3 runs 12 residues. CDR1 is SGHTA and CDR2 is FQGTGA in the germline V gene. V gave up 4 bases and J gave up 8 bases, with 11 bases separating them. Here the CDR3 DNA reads TGTGCCAGCAGCTCTACGGGGGGAGAAGCTTTCTTT. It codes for CASSSTGGEAFF. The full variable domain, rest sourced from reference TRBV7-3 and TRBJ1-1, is GAGVSQTPSNKVTEKGKYVELRCDPISGHTALYWYRQSLGQGPEFLIYFQGTGAADDSGLPNDRFFAVRPEGSVSTLKIQRTERGDSAVYLCASSSTGGEAFFGQGTRLTVV.

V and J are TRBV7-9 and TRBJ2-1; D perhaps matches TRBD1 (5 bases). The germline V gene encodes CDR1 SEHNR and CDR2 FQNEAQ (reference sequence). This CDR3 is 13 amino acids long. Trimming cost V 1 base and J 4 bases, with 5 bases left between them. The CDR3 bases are TGTGCCAGCAGCTTAGGACAGTACAATGAGCAGTTCTTC. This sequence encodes CASSLGQYNEQFF.

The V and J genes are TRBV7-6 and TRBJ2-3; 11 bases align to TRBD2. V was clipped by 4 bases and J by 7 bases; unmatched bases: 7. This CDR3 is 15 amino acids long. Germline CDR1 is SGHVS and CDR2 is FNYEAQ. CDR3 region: CASSSGSGRAYTQYF. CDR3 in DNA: TGTGCCAGCAGCTCCGGTAGCGGGAGGGCGTATACGCAGTATTTT.

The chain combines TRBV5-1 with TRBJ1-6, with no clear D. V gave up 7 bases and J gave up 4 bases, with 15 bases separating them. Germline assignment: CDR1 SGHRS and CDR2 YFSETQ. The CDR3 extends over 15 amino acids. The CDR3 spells CASGFGGGYNSPLHF. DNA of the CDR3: TGCGCCAGCGGTTTCGGAGGAGGTTATAATTCACCCCTCCACTTT.

The CDR3 coding sequence is TGTGCCACCAGTGATGCCGGGACAGGGAACACTGAAGCTTTCTTT. Its translation: CATSDAGTGNTEAFF. This chain uses TRBV24-1 with TRBJ1-1; 8 nucleotides line up with TRBD1. This CDR3 has 15 residues. The J segment lost 1 base and the V segment lost 3 bases, leaving 3 bases of the junction unmatched. The germline gives CDR1 KGHDR, CDR2 SFDVKD.